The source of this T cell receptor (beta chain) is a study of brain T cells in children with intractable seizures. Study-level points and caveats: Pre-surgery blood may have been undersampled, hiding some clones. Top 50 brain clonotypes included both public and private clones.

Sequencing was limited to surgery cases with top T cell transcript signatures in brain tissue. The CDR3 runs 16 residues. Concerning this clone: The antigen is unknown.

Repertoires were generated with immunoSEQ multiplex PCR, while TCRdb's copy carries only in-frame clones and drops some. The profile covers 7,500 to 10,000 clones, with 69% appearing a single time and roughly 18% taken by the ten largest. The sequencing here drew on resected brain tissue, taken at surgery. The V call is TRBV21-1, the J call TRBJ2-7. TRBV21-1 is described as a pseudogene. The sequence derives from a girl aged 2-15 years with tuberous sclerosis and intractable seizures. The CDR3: CASSKAGTGCSYEQYV. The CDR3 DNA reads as TGTGCCAGCAGCAAAGCCGGGACCGGGTGTTCTTACGAGCAGTACGTC.